The clone carrying this TCR beta chain was seen more than once but under ten times. Its antigen is unknown. This specimen comes from a study of beta chain features in type 1 diabetes. The study, taken as a whole, reports: Shortening that was moderate but significant affected the TCRB CDR3s of Type 1 diabetes patients in all four CD4+ subsets.

The authors reverse transcribed all of the isolated RNA, so sequencing captured expressed TCRB transcripts. The repertoire was sequenced with immunoSEQ multiplex PCR; TCRdb's copy has only in-frame clones and lacks some. The sample shows more than 300,000 clones, roughly 12% of them seen only once. Between the trimmed V and J ends, which lost 5 bases and 3 bases, there was a span of 11 bases. The length of the CDR3 is 14 residues. Germline CDR1 reads MGHRA; CDR2 reads YSYEKL. The V call is TRBV4-1, the J call TRBJ1-5; the D is unclear. The TCR comes from a woman under 30 with type 1 diabetes. Sequenced sample: naive CD4+ T cells from blood. The DNA for the CDR3 is TGCGCCAGCAGCAATGGGCAGCCCAATCAGCCCCAGCATTTT. Translating gives CASSNGQPNQPQHF.